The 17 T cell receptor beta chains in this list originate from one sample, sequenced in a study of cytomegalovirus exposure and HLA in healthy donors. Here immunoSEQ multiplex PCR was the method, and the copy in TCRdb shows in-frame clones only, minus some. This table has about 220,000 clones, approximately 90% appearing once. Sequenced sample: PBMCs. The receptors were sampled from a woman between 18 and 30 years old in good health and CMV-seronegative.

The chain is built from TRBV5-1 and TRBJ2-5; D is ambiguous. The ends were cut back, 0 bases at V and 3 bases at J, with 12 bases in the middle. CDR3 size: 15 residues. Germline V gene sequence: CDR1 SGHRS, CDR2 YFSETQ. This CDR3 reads CASSLAGRQKETQYF. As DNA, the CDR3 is TGCGCCAGCAGCTTGGCAGGCAGACAAAAAGAGACCCAGTACTTC.

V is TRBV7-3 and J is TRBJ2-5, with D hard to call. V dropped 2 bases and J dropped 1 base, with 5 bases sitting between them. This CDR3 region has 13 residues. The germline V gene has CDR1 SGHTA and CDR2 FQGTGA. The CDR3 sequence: CASSLGPQETQYF. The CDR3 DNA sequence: TGTGCCAGCAGCTTAGGCCCCCAAGAGACCCAGTACTTC.

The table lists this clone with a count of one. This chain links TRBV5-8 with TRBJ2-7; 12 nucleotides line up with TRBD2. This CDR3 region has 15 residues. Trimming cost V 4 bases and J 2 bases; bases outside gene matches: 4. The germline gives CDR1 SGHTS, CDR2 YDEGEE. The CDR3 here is CASSPWTSGTYEQYF. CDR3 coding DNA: TGTGCCAGCAGCCCGTGGACTAGCGGGACCTACGAGCAGTACTTC.

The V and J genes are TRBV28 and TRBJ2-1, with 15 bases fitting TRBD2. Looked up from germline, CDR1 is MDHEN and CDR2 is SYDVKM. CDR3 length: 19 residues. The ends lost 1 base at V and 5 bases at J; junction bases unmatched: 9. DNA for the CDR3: TGTGCCAGCAGTTTATCCAGAGGACTAGCGGGAGGGTCAGACAATGAGCAGTTCTTC. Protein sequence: CASSLSRGLAGGSDNEQFF.

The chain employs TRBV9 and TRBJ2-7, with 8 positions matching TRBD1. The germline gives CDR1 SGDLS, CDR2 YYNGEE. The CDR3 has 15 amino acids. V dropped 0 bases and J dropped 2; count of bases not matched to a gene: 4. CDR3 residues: CASSVAGGLTYEQYF. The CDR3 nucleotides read TGTGCCAGCAGCGTAGCAGGGGGCTTAACCTACGAGCAGTACTTC.

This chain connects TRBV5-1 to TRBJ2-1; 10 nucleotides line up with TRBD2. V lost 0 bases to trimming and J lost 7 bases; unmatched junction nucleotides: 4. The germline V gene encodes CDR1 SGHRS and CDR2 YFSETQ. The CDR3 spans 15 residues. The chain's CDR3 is CASSLGLAGKNEQFF. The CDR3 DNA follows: TGCGCCAGCAGCTTGGGACTAGCGGGCAAGAATGAGCAGTTCTTC.

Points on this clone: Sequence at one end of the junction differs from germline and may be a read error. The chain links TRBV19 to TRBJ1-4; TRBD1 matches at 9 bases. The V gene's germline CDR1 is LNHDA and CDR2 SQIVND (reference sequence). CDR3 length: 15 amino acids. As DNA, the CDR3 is TGTGCCACTAGTACCGATGGGACAGGGTCTTATAAACTGTTTTTT. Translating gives CATSTDGTGSYKLFF.

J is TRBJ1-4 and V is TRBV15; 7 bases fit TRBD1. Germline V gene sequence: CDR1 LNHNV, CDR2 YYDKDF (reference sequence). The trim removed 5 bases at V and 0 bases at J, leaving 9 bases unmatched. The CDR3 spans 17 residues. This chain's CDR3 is CATSFRDRPSTNEKLFF. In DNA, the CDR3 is TGTGCCACCAGCTTTAGGGACAGACCATCAACTAATGAAAAACTGTTTTTT.

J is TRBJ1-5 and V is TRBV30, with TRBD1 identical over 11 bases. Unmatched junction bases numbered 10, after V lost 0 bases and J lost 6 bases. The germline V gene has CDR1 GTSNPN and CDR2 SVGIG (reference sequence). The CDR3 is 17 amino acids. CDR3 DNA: TGTGCCTGGAGTGTAGAGATAGGACAGGGGGCCTTTCAGCCCCAGCATTTT. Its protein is CAWSVEIGQGAFQPQHF.

This chain's CDR3 is CSVVRLLGTEAFF. In nucleotides, the CDR3 is TGCAGCGTTGTCAGGCTTTTAGGAACTGAAGCTTTCTTT. This sequence joins TRBV29-1 and TRBJ1-1; no firm D call. Germline V CDR1 and CDR2: SQVTM, ANQGSEA. The CDR3 runs 13 residues. V lost 4 bases to trimming and J lost 5 bases, with 14 bases between them. Variable domain in full (rest from reference TRBV29-1 and TRBJ1-1): SAVISQKPSRDICQRGTSLTIQCQVDSQVTMMFWYRQQPGQSLTLIATANQGSEATYESGFVIDKFPISRPNLTFSTLTVSNMSPEDSSIYLCSVVRLLGTEAFFGQGTRLTVV.

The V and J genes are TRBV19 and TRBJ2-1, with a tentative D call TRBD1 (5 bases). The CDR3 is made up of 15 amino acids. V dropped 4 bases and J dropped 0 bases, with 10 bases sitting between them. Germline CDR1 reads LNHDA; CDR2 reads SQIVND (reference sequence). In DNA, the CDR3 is TGTGCCAGTAGTACCTCTAGGGGCTCCTACAATGAGCAGTTCTTC. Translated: CASSTSRGSYNEQFF.

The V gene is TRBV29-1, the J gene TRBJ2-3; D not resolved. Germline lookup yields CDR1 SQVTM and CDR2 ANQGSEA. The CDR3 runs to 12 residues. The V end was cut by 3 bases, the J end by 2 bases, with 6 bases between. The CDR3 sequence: CSVEGFTDTQYF. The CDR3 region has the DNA TGCAGCGTTGAGGGCTTCACAGATACGCAGTATTTT.

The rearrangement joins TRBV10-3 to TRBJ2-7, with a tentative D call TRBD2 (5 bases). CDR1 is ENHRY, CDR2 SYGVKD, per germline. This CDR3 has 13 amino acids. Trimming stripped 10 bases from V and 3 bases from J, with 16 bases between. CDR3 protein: CATYGQEDYEQYF. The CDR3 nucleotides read TGTGCCACCTACGGGCAGGAGGACTACGAGCAGTACTTC.

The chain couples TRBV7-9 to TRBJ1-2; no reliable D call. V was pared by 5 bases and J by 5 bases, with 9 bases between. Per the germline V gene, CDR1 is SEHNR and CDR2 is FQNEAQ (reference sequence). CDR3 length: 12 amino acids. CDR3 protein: CASSDTAYGYTF. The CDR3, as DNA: TGTGCCAGCAGCGATACAGCTTATGGCTACACCTTC.

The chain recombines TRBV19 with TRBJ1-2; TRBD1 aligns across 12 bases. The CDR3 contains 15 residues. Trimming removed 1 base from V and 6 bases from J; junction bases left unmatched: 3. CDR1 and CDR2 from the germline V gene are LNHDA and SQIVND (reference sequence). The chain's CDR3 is CASSIGDRGRDGYTF. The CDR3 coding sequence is TGTGCCAGTAGTATAGGGGACAGGGGGCGCGATGGCTACACCTTC.

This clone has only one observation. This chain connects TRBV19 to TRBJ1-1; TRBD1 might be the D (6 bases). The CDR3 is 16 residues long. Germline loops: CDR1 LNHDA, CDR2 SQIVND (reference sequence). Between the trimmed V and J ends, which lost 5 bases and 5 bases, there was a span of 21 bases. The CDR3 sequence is CASSPNVQGEGTEAFF. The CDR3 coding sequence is TGTGCCAGTAGTCCAAACGTACAGGGAGAAGGGACTGAAGCTTTCTTT.

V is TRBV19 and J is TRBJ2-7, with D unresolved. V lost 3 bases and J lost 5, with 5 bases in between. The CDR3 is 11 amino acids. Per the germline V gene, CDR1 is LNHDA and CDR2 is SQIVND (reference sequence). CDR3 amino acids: CASSIQNEQYF. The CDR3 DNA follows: TGTGCCAGTAGTATTCAAAACGAGCAGTACTTC.